This T cell receptor (beta chain) comes out of a study of PD-1 blockade in mismatch repair-deficient tumors. Overall study context: Enrolled about 2013-2017, patients had progressing, pretreated mismatch repair-deficient cancers of more than ten types. Findings and limits, study-wide: Tumor-resident clones, often absent from pretreatment blood, expanded after pembrolizumab and then contracted.

On this clone: No antigen is known for it.

All patients were mismatch repair deficient, assessed by either PCR or immunohistochemistry. TCR sequencing covered a few patients who responded to pembrolizumab. Germline loops: CDR1 SGHTA, CDR2 FQGNSA. The CDR3 is made up of 12 amino acids. V was trimmed by 5 bases and J by 7 bases, leaving 12 bases between them. Repertoires were generated with immunoSEQ multiplex PCR, while TCRdb's copy carries only in-frame clones and drops some. The sample lists tens of thousands of clones, about 78% occurring once. The material sequenced was peripheral blood, taken 2 weeks after starting pembrolizumab. The TCR comes from an adult with mismatch repair-deficient cancer. The chain uses TRBV7-2 and TRBJ2-7; TRBD1 might be the D (6 bases). The CDR3 protein is CASSDTGIEQYF. The CDR3 coding sequence is TGTGCCAGCAGCGACACAGGGATTGAGCAGTACTTC.